In its sample, the clone carrying this TCR beta chain ranks as medium-sized. Other DNA sequences from this sample encode an identical CDR3 as well. This specimen belongs to a study of blood T cell repertoires in COVID-19. Germline V CDR1 and CDR2: MNHEY, SMNVEV (reference sequence). Losses at the gene ends were 6 bases for V and 7 bases for J; bases not matched to a gene: 0. The CDR3 is made up of 13 amino acids. Measured with immunoSEQ multiplex PCR; TCRdb has only the in-frame clones, and not every one. The data contain approximately 280,000 clones, about four fifths of them singletons. This clonotype originated in a man between 35 and 55 years old who had been exposed to COVID-19. The sequenced sample was PBMCs or T cells enriched from blood (not recorded which). The chain carries TRBV27 and TRBJ1-6, with 10 bases that match TRBD1. CDR3 DNA: TGTGCCAGCAGGGGACAGGGGAATTCACCCCTCCACTTT. It yields the protein CASRGQGNSPLHF.